Presented here are 31 T cell receptor beta chains from one specimen sequenced in a study of T-cell memory formation after mild COVID-19. MiXCR was run by TCRdb on the 5' RACE reads, yielding one entry per CDR3 protein. The data contain 550,000 to 700,000 distinct CDR3 sequences, roughly 18% of them seen just once; the ten biggest clones take up 12%. Sequenced: PBMCs or a T cell subset sorted from them (not recorded which). The receptors derive from an adult woman who had mild COVID-19 (a few samples of this study predate the infection). Cell type and time point are not known.

This clonotype was seen more than once but under ten times. The chain uses TRBV4-2 and TRBJ2-3, with D perhaps TRBD2 (6 bases). CDR1 and CDR2 from the germline V gene are LGHNA and YNFKEQ. Trimming took 3 bases from V and 5 from J, leaving 12 bases between them. The CDR3 is made up of 14 amino acids. The CDR3 DNA is TGTGCCAGCAGCCAGGGGGGACTGCGAGATACGCAGTATTTT. Translated: CASSQGGLRDTQYF.

This chain uses TRBV30 with TRBJ2-7; 9 nucleotides align to TRBD1. The germline gives CDR1 GTSNPN, CDR2 SVGIG (reference sequence). CDR3 length: 13 amino acids. The ends lost 6 bases at V and 2 bases at J; junction bases unmatched: 5. CDR3 nucleotide sequence: TGTGCCTGTGACAGGGGGGGGCCCTACGAGCAGTACTTC. Translated: CACDRGGPYEQYF. The complete variable domain, with remaining parts taken from reference TRBV30 and TRBJ2-7, reads SQTIHQWPATLVQPVGSPLSLECTVEGTSNPNLYWYRQAAGRGLQLLFYSVGIGQISSEVPQNLSASRPQDRQFILSSKKLLLSDSGFYLCACDRGGPYEQYFGPGTRLTVT.

The gene calls are TRBV14 and TRBJ2-7; TRBD2 matches at 13 bases. The ends lost 4 bases at V and 10 bases at J; junction bases unmatched: 7. The CDR3 loop spans 14 amino acids. CDR1 is SGHDN and CDR2 is FVKESK in the germline V gene. The CDR3 reads CASSLKPGLAGQYF. The CDR3 nucleotides are TGTGCCAGCAGCCTAAAACCGGGACTAGCGGGACAGTACTTC.

V and J are TRBV20-1 and TRBJ2-2; D is uncertain. Looked up from germline, CDR1 is DFQATT and CDR2 is SNEGSKA (reference sequence). V gave up 5 bases and J gave up 8 bases, with 12 bases separating them. This CDR3 is 12 amino acids long. In nucleotides, the CDR3 is TGCAGTGCTCCCGCCCCGTCTGGGGAGCTGTTTTTT. Amino acids: CSAPAPSGELFF.

In this sample, this clonotype turned up a few times. The chain joins TRBV6-5 to TRBJ2-5; 10 bases match TRBD2. Germline assignment: CDR1 MNHEY and CDR2 SVGAGI. The V segment lost 7 bases and the J segment 1 base; nucleotides outside the gene matches: 6. The CDR3 spans 15 residues. This CDR3 is CASTRLAGVQETQYF. CDR3 DNA: TGTGCCAGCACCCGGCTAGCGGGGGTCCAAGAGACCCAGTACTTC.

The rearrangement joins TRBV15 to TRBJ1-1; D possibly corresponds to TRBD1 (6 bases). The CDR3 loop spans 13 amino acids. Germline values: CDR1 LNHNV, CDR2 YYDKDF (reference sequence). The germline V and J ends were trimmed by 1 base and 5 bases, with 8 bases remaining between them. Here the CDR3 DNA reads TGTGCCACCAGCAGAGCCCAGGGGACTGAAGCTTTCTTT. The encoded protein is CATSRAQGTEAFF. The full variable domain, its missing parts supplied by reference TRBV15 and TRBJ1-1, is DAMVIQNPRYQVTQFGKPVTLSCSQTLNHNVMYWYQQKSSQAPKLLFHYYDKDFNNEADTPDNFQSRRPNTSFCFLDIRSPGLGDTAMYLCATSRAQGTEAFFGQGTRLTVV.

The chain's CDR3 is CSVRQGVVGGEQYF. The CDR3 DNA follows: TGCAGCGTACGACAGGGTGTCGTGGGGGGCGAGCAGTACTTC. This chain uses TRBV29-1 with TRBJ2-7; D is perhaps TRBD1 (7 bases). V shed 6 bases and J shed 6 bases, with 21 bases lying between them. The CDR3 loop spans 14 amino acids. Germline loops: CDR1 SQVTM, CDR2 ANQGSEA.

The count of this clonotype is one. V gene TRBV2 combines with J gene TRBJ1-5; D not resolved. Germline loops: CDR1 SNHLY, CDR2 FYNNEI. This CDR3 has 15 residues. V was clipped by 6 bases and J by 1 base, with 13 bases between them. CDR3 nucleotide sequence: TGTGCCAGCAGCGCACCACCCGTGAGCAATCAGCCCCAGCATTTT. It codes for CASSAPPVSNQPQHF.

A single count supports this clonotype. The V call is TRBV7-6, the J call TRBJ2-3; 8 bases map to TRBD2. J was trimmed by 5 bases and V by 0 bases; bases with no gene match: 1. The germline V gene has CDR1 SGHVS and CDR2 FNYEAQ. The CDR3 length is 14 residues. CDR3 sequence: CASSLAAGGDTQYF. The CDR3 DNA sequence: TGTGCCAGCAGCTTAGCGGCGGGGGGAGATACGCAGTATTTT.

V and J are TRBV5-1 and TRBJ2-7; the match to TRBD2 covers 8 bases. Germline V gene lookup returns CDR1 SGHRS and CDR2 YFSETQ. This CDR3 is 15 amino acids long. V trimming: 4 bases; J trimming: 2 bases; junction bases outside the gene matches: 8. CDR3 bases: TGCGCCAGCAGCGTGGTGGCGGGAGGTGCCTACGAGCAGTACTTC. Amino acids: CASSVVAGGAYEQYF. Variable domain in full (rest from reference TRBV5-1 and TRBJ2-7): KAGVTQTPRYLIKTRGQQVTLSCSPISGHRSVSWYQQTPGQGLQFLFEYFSETQRNKGNFPGRFSGRQFSNSRSEMNVSTLELGDSALYLCASSVVAGGAYEQYFGPGTRLTVT.

The V and J genes are TRBV10-3 and TRBJ2-3; a possible D gene is TRBD2 (6 bases). The V gene lost 2 bases and the J gene lost 3 bases, with 18 bases spanning the gap. Germline-derived CDR1 and CDR2 are ENHRY and SYGVKD. The length of the CDR3 is 17 residues. The DNA for the CDR3 is TGTGCCATCAGTGAGCCATCTAGCGTCGCTCAGACAGATACGCAGTATTTT. Amino acid sequence: CAISEPSSVAQTDTQYF.

This clonotype has more than one count but fewer than ten. At one end the junction does not follow the germline gene, possibly because of a read error. The chain has TRBV7-6 and TRBJ2-2, with no clear D. Germline CDR1 SGHVS, CDR2 FNYEAQ. The CDR3 is 12 amino acids. CDR3 DNA: TGTGCCAGCAGCACGAACCCCGGGGAGCTGTTTTTT. Translated: CASSTNPGELFF.

This clonotype was counted a few times. V usage is TRBV3-1 and J usage is TRBJ1-2; D is undetermined. The V end lost 1 base, the J end lost 6 bases, and 9 bases lay between the germline ends. The CDR3 spans 13 residues. Germline CDR1 is LGHDT and CDR2 is YNNKEL (reference sequence). CDR3 sequence (DNA): TGTGCCAGCAGCCAAGTTCAGACAAATGGCTACACCTTC. Protein product: CASSQVQTNGYTF.

The chain joins TRBV29-1 to TRBJ1-4; 8 bases align to TRBD1. The CDR3 covers 12 residues. Germline CDR1 reads SQVTM; CDR2 reads ANQGSEA. V lost 3 bases to trimming and J lost 8 bases; unmatched junction nucleotides: 2. CDR3 DNA: TGCAGCGTTGAGGACAGGGTCGAAAAACTGTTTTTT. Translating gives CSVEDRVEKLFF.

Only a few counts were recorded for this clonotype. V usage is TRBV28 and J usage is TRBJ2-7; 8 bases match TRBD2. This CDR3 comprises 15 residues. Germline values: CDR1 MDHEN, CDR2 SYDVKM. The ends lost 6 bases at V and 2 bases at J; junction bases unmatched: 9. The DNA of the CDR3 is TGTGCCAGCAGACCCTCCATCGGGGGGGCCTACGAGCAGTACTTC. Its translation: CASRPSIGGAYEQYF. Full variable domain (remainder filled in from reference TRBV28 and TRBJ2-7): DVKVTQSSRYLVKRTGEKVFLECVQDMDHENMFWYRQDPGLGLRLIYFSYDVKMKEKGDIPEGYSVSREKKERFSLILESASTNQTSMYLCASRPSIGGAYEQYFGPGTRLTVT.

This clonotype has more than one count but fewer than ten. The V gene is TRBV2, the J gene TRBJ2-7, with 10 bases matching TRBD1. The CDR3 has 12 amino acids. Germline values: CDR1 SNHLY, CDR2 FYNNEI. V trimming: 8 bases; J trimming: 6 bases; junction bases outside the gene matches: 4. Written as DNA, the CDR3 is TGTGCCAGCTTTGGGACAGGGGTCGAGCAGTACTTC. This gives the protein CASFGTGVEQYF.

The gene calls are TRBV12-3 or TRBV12-4 and TRBJ2-5; D possibly uses TRBD1 or TRBD2 (6 bases each). V gave up 6 bases and J gave up 2 bases, with 16 bases separating them. The CDR3 covers 15 residues. The CDR3 coding sequence is TGTGCCAGCAGCCGCGGTGGGGGGACACAAGAGACCCAGTACTTC. Translated: CASSRGGGTQETQYF.

This clonotype came up a few times. As DNA, the CDR3 is TGTGCCAGCAGCTTGAACAGGGGTCAAACCCCACGGGTCTACGAGCAGTACTTC. Protein sequence: CASSLNRGQTPRVYEQYF. The genes are TRBV5-5 and TRBJ2-7, with TRBD1 matching 7 bases. This CDR3 has 18 residues. Germline V gives CDR1 SGHKS, CDR2 YYEKEE (reference sequence). J lost 3 bases, V lost 1 base, and 16 bases had no gene match.

This clonotype turned up a few times. This chain joins TRBV2 and TRBJ2-5, with TRBD1 identical over 9 bases. V trimming: 5 bases; J trimming: 1 base; junction bases outside the gene matches: 5. CDR1 and CDR2 from the germline V gene are SNHLY and FYNNEI. The CDR3 runs 15 residues. The CDR3 DNA sequence: TGTGCCAGCAGTCCGGACAGGGGCGCCCAAGAGACCCAGTACTTC. It encodes CASSPDRGAQETQYF.

V usage is TRBV3-1 and J usage is TRBJ2-5, with D hard to call. The germline V gene has CDR1 LGHDT and CDR2 YNNKEL (reference sequence). The V end lost 1 base, the J end lost 5 bases, and 14 bases lay between the germline ends. This CDR3 spans 15 amino acids. CDR3: CASSQGEVAVETQYF. CDR3 bases: TGTGCCAGCAGCCAAGGAGAGGTAGCCGTCGAGACCCAGTACTTC.

This chain connects TRBV6-1 to TRBJ1-5; weak D call: TRBD1 (5 bases). Germline CDR1 and CDR2: MNHNS and SASEGT. Trimming removed 1 base at V and 6 bases at J, with 16 bases between. The CDR3 consists of 16 residues. The CDR3 protein is CASSEVRTGRGQPQHF. The CDR3 coding sequence is TGTGCCAGCAGTGAAGTGCGTACAGGTCGGGGTCAGCCCCAGCATTTT.

The sample holds a few counts of this clonotype. This chain joins TRBV20-1 and TRBJ1-1; the match to TRBD1 covers 9 bases. V trimming: 5 bases; J trimming: 7 bases; junction bases outside the gene matches: 14. Germline V gives CDR1 DFQATT, CDR2 SNEGSKA (reference sequence). CDR3 size: 15 residues. The CDR3 sequence: CSASEPGQGLLEAFF. CDR3 in DNA: TGCAGTGCTTCCGAACCGGGACAGGGACTTCTTGAAGCTTTCTTT.

With regard to this clonotype: One end of the junction is discordant with germline, which a read error may explain. For the CDR3, the DNA is TGTGCCACCAGCGGATTAACTGGGGACAACGTCCTGACTTTC. This encodes CATSGLTGDNVLTF. The chain links TRBV15 to TRBJ2-6, with unresolved D. Germline CDR1 and CDR2: LNHNV and YYDKDF (reference sequence). The CDR3 contains 14 residues.

The genes are TRBV6-5 and TRBJ1-1, with D hard to call. Deletions cut 6 bases from V and 5 bases from J, with 16 bases between. The CDR3 covers 14 residues. CDR1 is MNHEY and CDR2 is SVGAGI in the germline V gene. CDR3 amino acids: CASSYERSQTEAFF. Written as DNA, the CDR3 is TGTGCCAGCAGCTATGAGAGGAGTCAGACTGAAGCTTTCTTT.

There are a few counts of this clonotype. V is TRBV2 and J is TRBJ1-2; D gene ambiguous. The CDR3 is 13 residues long. V lost 3 bases and J 4 bases, leaving 9 bases between the germline ends. CDR1 is SNHLY, CDR2 FYNNEI, per germline. The CDR3 sequence is CASSDDTSYGYTF. CDR3 coding DNA: TGTGCCAGCAGTGATGACACCAGCTATGGCTACACCTTC.

This chain joins TRBV5-1 and TRBJ1-1, with D perhaps TRBD1 (5 bases). CDR1 and CDR2 from the germline V gene are SGHRS and YFSETQ. The CDR3 length is 14 residues. V was pared by 3 bases and J by 0 bases, with 9 bases between. CDR3 protein: CASSSWTLNTEAFF. The CDR3, as DNA: TGCGCCAGCAGCTCTTGGACACTGAACACTGAAGCTTTCTTT.

In its sample, this clonotype was seen a few times. The chain recombines TRBV11-2 with TRBJ1-4, with D perhaps matching TRBD1 (5 bases). Per germline, CDR1 SGHAT and CDR2 FQNNGV. The CDR3 consists of 14 residues. V was trimmed by 2 bases and J by 5 bases, leaving 9 bases between them. CDR3 amino acids: CASSLSGGNEKLFF. The CDR3 coding sequence is TGTGCCAGCAGCTTATCCGGGGGAAATGAAAAACTGTTTTTT.

This clonotype came up a few times. This chain connects TRBV6-5 to TRBJ2-3, with 12 bases lining up with TRBD2. The CDR3 is made up of 15 amino acids. Looked up from germline, CDR1 is MNHEY and CDR2 is SVGAGI. V lost 11 bases and J lost 5; bases outside the gene matches: 11. CDR3: CAAYPGLAGIDTQYF. The CDR3 DNA is TGTGCCGCCTACCCCGGACTAGCGGGAATAGATACGCAGTATTTT.

This clonotype came up a few times. V and J are TRBV7-9 and TRBJ2-1, with a possible D match to TRBD2 (6 bases). The CDR3 spans 15 residues. CDR1 is SEHNR and CDR2 is FQNEAQ in the germline V gene (reference sequence). Trimming stripped 1 base from V and 7 bases from J, with 14 bases between. CDR3 protein: CASSLGGGPRNEQFF. The CDR3 bases are TGTGCCAGCAGCTTAGGCGGAGGGCCAAGGAATGAGCAGTTCTTC.

This clonotype was observed a few times. The chain recombines TRBV11-2 with TRBJ2-7; perhaps D is TRBD1 or TRBD2 (5 bases each). This CDR3 has 15 residues. Deletions cut 2 bases from V and 7 bases from J, with 18 bases between. Looked up from germline, CDR1 is SGHAT and CDR2 is FQNNGV. CDR3 sequence: CASSLIRDPSGEQYF. The DNA of the CDR3 is TGTGCCAGCAGCTTAATAAGGGACCCCTCGGGGGAGCAGTACTTC.

Only a few counts were recorded for this clonotype. The V and J genes are TRBV29-1 and TRBJ2-2; no clear D. CDR1 SQVTM and CDR2 ANQGSEA come from the germline V gene. This CDR3 is 13 amino acids long. V was trimmed by 6 bases and J by 8 bases, leaving 16 bases between them. The CDR3 sequence is CSVARAAAGELFF. The CDR3 DNA reads as TGCAGCGTAGCACGCGCGGCGGCGGGGGAGCTGTTTTTT.